This T cell receptor beta chain is drawn from a study of blood T cell repertoires in COVID-19. V was pared by 6 bases and J by 4 bases, with 12 bases of the junction left unmatched. Germline V gene lookup returns CDR1 LNHDA and CDR2 SQIVND (reference sequence). The CDR3 is 15 residues long. Assay: immunoSEQ multiplex PCR; the TCRdb copy retains only in-frame clones and omits some. The sample lists approximately 250,000 clones; approximately 89% were seen once. Participant-reported clinical history was the basis for cohort assignment. What was sequenced was PBMCs or T cells enriched from blood (not recorded which). The TCR comes from a woman in her thirties or forties who had been exposed to COVID-19. V usage is TRBV19 and J usage is TRBJ2-7; 7 bases match TRBD1. This CDR3 reads CASSKALTGKYEQYF. The CDR3 DNA follows: TGTGCCAGTAGCAAGGCACTGACAGGGAAATACGAGCAGTACTTC.